Here is one TCR beta chain with its context. Its antigen is not known. The data derive from a study of cytomegalovirus exposure and HLA in healthy donors. Findings and caveats of the study: Data from an earlier analysis indicated that most TCR beta V segments were productive either about 87% or about 30% of the time. Further analysis, carried out later, found HLA-associated TCR beta chains more clonally expanded than equally common other chains. Most CMV-associated TCR beta chains appeared HLA-restricted in a later analysis.

Both 60 Vbeta primers and 13 Jbeta primers went into the PCR. Clones were sequenced by immunoSEQ multiplex PCR, and TCRdb holds only the in-frame ones, with some missing. The sample includes under 150,000 clones, around 82% of them seen just once. CDR3 length: 12 amino acids. Germline V CDR1 and CDR2: MNHNY, SVGAGI (reference sequence). J gave up 11 bases and V 2 bases, and 4 bases lay outside the gene matches. The receptor comes from a woman between 40 and 55 years old in good health and CMV-seropositive. The V call is TRBV6-6, the J call TRBJ2-5; the match to TRBD2 covers 8 bases. The sequenced sample was PBMCs. Written as DNA, the CDR3 is TGTGCCAGCAGTTACCCGCGGGGGGAGCAGTACTTC. This gives the protein CASSYPRGEQYF.